This TCR beta chain originates from a study of T cell clonotyping in hematopoietic cell transplantation (dated by TCRdb to the early 2020s). At the level of the whole study: Pretransplant recipient samples were obtained after cytoreduction. A total of 130 to 150 blood samples were collected in the study from approximately 34 consecutive transplant recipients and their related donors. Patients were recruited between 2015 and January 2017 and followed until September 2020 or death.

As concerns this clone: This clone's antigen is unknown. There are no base qualities to consult, and no much larger clone falls within one base.

TCR beta CDR3 regions were amplified from genomic DNA with the immunoSEQ assay, a bias-controlled multiplex PCR using V- and J-specific primers. A second PCR step added a proprietary barcode and Illumina adapter sequences to the CDR3 amplicons. An Illumina MiSeq instrument was used for sequencing of the CDR3 libraries. As for how the authors treated the data: Export and quality control were done with immunoSEQ Analyzer 3.0, while downstream analyses used R Bioconductor and Immunarch. Only productive rearrangements within the normalized downsampled data set were used in the calculation of repertoire metrics. In the normalized cohort, a clonotype counted as pathologically expanded if the clonotype was larger than 5 templates. Repertoire diversity was measured with the Inverse Simpson Index. To capture all clonotypes, CMV-specificity analyses were performed on the non-normalized data set. The table was pulled from immuneACCESS by TCRdb, which kept in-frame rearrangements only. Such tables lose some clones; where checked, under half of the loss comes from unresolved V genes, and the rest has no known cause. V, J and clone size were drawn from that table, and D and trimming were deduced from the DNA. The sample profile shows about 36,000 clones; 85% to 95% of them were found once. The leading ten clones occupy around 1.5% of the sample.

Points the paper makes about the study in general: The sample size was limited and the cells went unsorted, which meant the CD4 and CD8 repertoire contributions could not be told apart. Just a small fraction of recipient repertoires overlapped with donor repertoires, and more than 95% appeared de novo at the given depth. A decrease in recipient TCR diversity was observed after transplant, and a progressive increase in pathologically expanded clonotypes was seen from day 30 to day 180. Broader TCR repertoire diversity after transplant was predicted by Inverse Simpson Index values from donors and from recipients before transplant.

Per the publication, the time point label means: recipient sample about 28 days before transplant, after cytoreduction. Recipient blood was collected about 28 days before transplant and at days 30, 100 and 180 after transplant. Nuclei Lysis Solution was used to extract genomic DNA from fresh or cryopreserved unfractionated peripheral blood mononuclear cells. Sequences MNHEY (CDR1) and SMNVEV (CDR2) are obtained from the germline V gene (reference sequence). The CDR3 sequence holds 12 residues, the cysteine and phenylalanine included. Only the CDR3 DNA stays, 36 bases, in frame from base 1. V is reduced by 6 bases and J by 3 bases, leaving a spacing of 5 bases between them.

The receptor chain draws on TRBV27 and TRBJ2-2, with an unclear D gene assignment. The clonotype was recovered from a middle-aged man with chronic myeloid leukemia. Some clones in this sample may be carry-over from other donors' samples. The input for sequencing was peripheral blood mononuclear cells, taken before stem cell transplant. The base sequence is TGTGCCAGCAGCCGGTACACCGGGGAGCTGTTTTTT. Translated, this is CASSRYTGELFF.